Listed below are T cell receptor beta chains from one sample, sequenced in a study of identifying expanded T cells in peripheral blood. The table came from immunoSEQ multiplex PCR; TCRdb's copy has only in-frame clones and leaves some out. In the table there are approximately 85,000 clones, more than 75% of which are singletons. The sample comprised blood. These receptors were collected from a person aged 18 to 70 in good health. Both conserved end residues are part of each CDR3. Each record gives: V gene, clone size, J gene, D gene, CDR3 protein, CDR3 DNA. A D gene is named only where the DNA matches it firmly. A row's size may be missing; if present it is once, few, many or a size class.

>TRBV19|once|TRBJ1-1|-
CASSVIWGETEAFF
TGTGCCAGTAGTGTCATCTGGGGGGAAACTGAAGCTTTCTTT
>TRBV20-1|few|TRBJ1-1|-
CSATLGRGAFF
TGCAGTGCAACCCTCGGTCGGGGTGCTTTCTTT
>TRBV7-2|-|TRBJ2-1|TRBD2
CASSSRSSGGLYNEQFF
TGTGCCAGCAGCTCCCGCTCTAGCGGGGGCCTATACAATGAGCAGTTCTTC
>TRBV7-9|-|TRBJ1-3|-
CASSFRASGNTIYF
TGTGCCAGCAGCTTCCGGGCCTCTGGAAACACCATATATTTT
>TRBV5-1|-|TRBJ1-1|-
CASSLAGYEWGAEAFF
TGCGCCAGCAGCTTGGCGGGTTACGAATGGGGAGCTGAAGCTTTCTTT
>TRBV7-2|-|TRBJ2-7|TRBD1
CASRRTGGHDEQYF
TGTGCCAGCAGACGCACAGGGGGGCACGACGAGCAGTACTTC
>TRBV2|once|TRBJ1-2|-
CASKDHGRYDGYTF
TGTGCCAGCAAAGACCACGGGCGGTATGATGGCTACACCTTC
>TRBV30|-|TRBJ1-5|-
CAWRAGFGSNQPQHF
TGTGCCTGGAGGGCAGGGTTTGGCAGCAATCAGCCCCAGCATTTT
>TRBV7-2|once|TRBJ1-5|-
CASALGAQPQHF
TGTGCCAGCGCCTTGGGGGCACAGCCCCAGCATTTT
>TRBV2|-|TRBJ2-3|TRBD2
CASVPRLAPGGTDTQYF
TGTGCCAGCGTCCCGAGACTAGCCCCTGGGGGCACAGATACGCAGTATTTT
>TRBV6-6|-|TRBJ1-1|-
CANRLQMNTEAFF
TGTGCCAACCGCCTCCAAATGAACACTGAAGCTTTCTTT
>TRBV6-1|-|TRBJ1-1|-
CASSAGRLMNTEAFF
TGTGCCAGCAGTGCAGGACGCCTTATGAACACTGAAGCTTTCTTT
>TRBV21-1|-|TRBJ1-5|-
CASSSIIWPQHF
TGTGCCAGCAGCAGTATTATTTGGCCCCAGCATTTT
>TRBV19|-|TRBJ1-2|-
CASKAHGAGYGYTF
TGTGCCAGTAAGGCACACGGGGCCGGTTATGGCTACACCTTC
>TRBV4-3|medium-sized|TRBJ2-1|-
CASSQGGAAYNEQFF
TGCGCCAGCAGCCAAGGGGGCGCGGCCTACAATGAGCAGTTCTTC
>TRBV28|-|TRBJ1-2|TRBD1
CASSPRTGGIYGYTF
TGTGCCAGCAGTCCCCGGACAGGGGGCATCTATGGCTACACCTTC
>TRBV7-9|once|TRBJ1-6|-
CASSLGRGFELNNSPLHF
TGTGCCAGCAGCTTAGGACGGGGTTTCGAACTTAATAATTCACCCCTCCACTTT
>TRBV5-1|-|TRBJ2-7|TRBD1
CASSTAWDRGYEQYF
TGCGCCAGCAGCACCGCCTGGGACAGGGGCTACGAGCAGTACTTC
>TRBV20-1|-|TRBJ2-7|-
CSAGRSYEQYF
TGCAGTGCCGGCCGTTCCTACGAGCAGTACTTC
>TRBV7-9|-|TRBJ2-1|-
CASSFAGKNEQFF
TGTGCCAGCAGCTTCGCAGGGAAGAATGAGCAGTTCTTC
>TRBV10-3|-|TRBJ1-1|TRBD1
CAISSFQGASEAFF
TGTGCCATCAGTTCCTTTCAGGGGGCCTCTGAAGCTTTCTTT
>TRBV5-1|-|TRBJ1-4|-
CASSLGAEEKLFF
TGCGCCAGCAGCTTGGGGGCGGAAGAAAAACTGTTTTTT
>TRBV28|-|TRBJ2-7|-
CASSSNRRLYYEQYF
TGTGCCAGCAGCTCCAACAGGCGTCTATACTACGAGCAGTACTTC
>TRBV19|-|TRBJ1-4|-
CASTSGQAFNEKLFF
TGTGCCAGTACTAGTGGGCAGGCCTTTAATGAAAAACTGTTTTTT
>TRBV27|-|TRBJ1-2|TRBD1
CASSLSAPGGHGYTF
TGTGCCAGCAGTTTATCGGCGCCAGGGGGTCATGGCTACACCTTC
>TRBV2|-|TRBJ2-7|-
CATPGTPSLSYEQYF
TGTGCCACCCCCGGGACCCCGAGCCTCTCCTACGAGCAGTACTTC
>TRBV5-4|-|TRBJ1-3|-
CASTNSGNTIYF
TGTGCCAGCACGAACTCTGGAAACACCATATATTTT
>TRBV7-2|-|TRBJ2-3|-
CASSSGGAGTDTQYF
TGTGCCAGCAGCTCAGGAGGGGCAGGGACAGATACGCAGTATTTT
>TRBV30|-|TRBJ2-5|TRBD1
CAWTGWDRVKETQYF
TGTGCCTGGACGGGATGGGACAGGGTTAAGGAGACCCAGTACTTC
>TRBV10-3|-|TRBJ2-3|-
CAIRDRAPKSDTQYF
TGTGCCATCAGGGACCGGGCCCCGAAGTCAGATACGCAGTATTTT
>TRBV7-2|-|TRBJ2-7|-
CASSRTGVSSYEQYF
TGTGCCAGCAGCCGTACAGGCGTCAGCTCCTACGAGCAGTACTTC
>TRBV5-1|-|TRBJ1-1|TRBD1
CASSSGGQGTGMNTEAFF
TGCGCCAGCAGCTCCGGAGGACAGGGAACGGGTATGAACACTGAAGCTTTCTTT
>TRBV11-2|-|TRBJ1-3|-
CASRSAGTAGNTIYF
TGTGCCAGCAGGTCGGCGGGGACGGCTGGAAACACCATATATTTT
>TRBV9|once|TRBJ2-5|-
CASSVGASPRQETQYF
TGTGCCAGCAGCGTAGGTGCTAGCCCTAGGCAAGAGACCCAGTACTTC
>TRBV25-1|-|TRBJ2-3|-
CASSEFSTRTDTQYF
TGTGCCAGCAGTGAATTTTCCACGCGGACAGATACGCAGTATTTT
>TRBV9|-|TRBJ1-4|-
CASSVGDQSTNEKLFF
TGTGCCAGCAGCGTAGGAGATCAGTCAACTAATGAAAAACTGTTTTTT
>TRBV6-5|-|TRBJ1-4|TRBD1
CASSPKQGAGEKLFF
TGTGCCAGCAGCCCTAAACAGGGGGCTGGGGAAAAACTGTTTTTT
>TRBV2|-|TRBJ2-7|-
CASRPYYSADEQYF
TGTGCCAGCAGGCCCTACTATTCAGCGGACGAGCAGTACTTC
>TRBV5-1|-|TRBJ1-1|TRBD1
CASSLNRGLSEAFF
TGCGCCAGCAGCTTGAACAGGGGGCTAAGTGAAGCTTTCTTT
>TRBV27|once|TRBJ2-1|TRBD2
CASSLMAGGSDEQFF
TGTGCCAGCAGTTTAATGGCGGGGGGCTCGGATGAGCAGTTCTTC
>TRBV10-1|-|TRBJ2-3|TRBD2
CASSESVGLAAFSDTQYF
TGCGCCAGCAGTGAGTCGGTTGGACTAGCGGCGTTTTCAGATACGCAGTATTTT
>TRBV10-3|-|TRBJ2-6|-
CAIMGGGSGANVLTF
TGTGCCATCATGGGCGGCGGCTCTGGGGCCAACGTCCTGACTTTC
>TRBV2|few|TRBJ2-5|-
CASSQDYQETQYF
TGTGCCAGCAGTCAAGACTACCAAGAGACCCAGTACTTC
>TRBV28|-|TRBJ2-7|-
CASSSPVYEQYF
TGTGCCAGCAGTTCCCCGGTCTACGAGCAGTACTTC
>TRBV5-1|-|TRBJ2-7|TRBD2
CASSLLAPGEGGQYF
TGCGCCAGCAGCTTGCTTGCTCCCGGGGAGGGCGGGCAGTACTTC
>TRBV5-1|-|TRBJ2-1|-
CASSLGIGFYNEQFF
TGCGCCAGCAGCTTGGGGATTGGATTCTACAATGAGCAGTTCTTC
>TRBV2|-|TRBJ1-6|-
CASSPSGYYNSPLHF
TGTGCCAGCAGCCCCTCCGGTTACTATAATTCACCCCTCCACTTT